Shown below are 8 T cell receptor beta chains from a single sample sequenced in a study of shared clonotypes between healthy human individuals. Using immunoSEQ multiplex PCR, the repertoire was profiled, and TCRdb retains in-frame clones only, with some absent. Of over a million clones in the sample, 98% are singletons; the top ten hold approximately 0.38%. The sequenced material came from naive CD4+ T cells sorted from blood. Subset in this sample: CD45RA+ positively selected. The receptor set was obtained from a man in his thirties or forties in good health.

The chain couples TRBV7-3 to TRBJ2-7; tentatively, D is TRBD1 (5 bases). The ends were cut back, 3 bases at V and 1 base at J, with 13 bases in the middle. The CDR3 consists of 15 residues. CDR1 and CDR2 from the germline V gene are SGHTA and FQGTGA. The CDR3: CASSFLPGLSYEQYF. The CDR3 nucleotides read TGTGCCAGCAGCTTTTTGCCAGGGCTGTCCTACGAGCAGTACTTC.

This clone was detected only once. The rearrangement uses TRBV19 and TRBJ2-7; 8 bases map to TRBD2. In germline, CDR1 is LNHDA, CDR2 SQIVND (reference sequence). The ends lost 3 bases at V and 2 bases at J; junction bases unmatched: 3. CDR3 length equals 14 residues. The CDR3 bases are TGTGCCAGTAGTATGGAGGGACTAGCCTACGAGCAGTACTTC. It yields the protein CASSMEGLAYEQYF.

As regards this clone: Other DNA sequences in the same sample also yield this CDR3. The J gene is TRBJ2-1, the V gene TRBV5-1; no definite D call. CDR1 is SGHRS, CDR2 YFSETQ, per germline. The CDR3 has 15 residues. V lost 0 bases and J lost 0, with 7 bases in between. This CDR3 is CASSLGLSSYNEQFF. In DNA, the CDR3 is TGCGCCAGCAGCTTGGGCCTCAGCTCCTACAATGAGCAGTTCTTC.

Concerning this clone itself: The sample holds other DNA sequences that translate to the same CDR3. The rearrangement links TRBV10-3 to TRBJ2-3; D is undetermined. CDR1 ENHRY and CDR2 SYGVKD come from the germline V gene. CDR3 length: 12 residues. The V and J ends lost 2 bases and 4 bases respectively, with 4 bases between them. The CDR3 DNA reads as TGTGCCATCAGTGAGGGGGCAGATACGCAGTATTTT. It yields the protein CAISEGADTQYF.

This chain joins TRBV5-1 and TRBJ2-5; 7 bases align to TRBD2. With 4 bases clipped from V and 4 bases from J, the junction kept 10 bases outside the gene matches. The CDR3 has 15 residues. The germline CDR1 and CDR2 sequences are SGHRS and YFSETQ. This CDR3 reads CASSRLAERGETQYF. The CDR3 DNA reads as TGCGCCAGCAGCCGGCTAGCGGAACGCGGAGAGACCCAGTACTTC.

The DNA for the CDR3 is TGCGCCAGCAGCTGGTCGGGACAGACGAATGAGCAGTTCTTC. Protein: CASSWSGQTNEQFF. The rearrangement links TRBV5-1 to TRBJ2-1; 7 positions match TRBD1. The CDR3 covers 14 residues. V lost 3 bases and J lost 7; bases outside the gene matches: 7. Germline V lookup: CDR1 SGHRS, CDR2 YFSETQ.

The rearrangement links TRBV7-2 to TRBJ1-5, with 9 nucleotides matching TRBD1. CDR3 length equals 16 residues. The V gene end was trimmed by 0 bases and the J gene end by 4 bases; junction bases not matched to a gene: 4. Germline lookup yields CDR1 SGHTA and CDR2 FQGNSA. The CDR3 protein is CASSLAGTGINQPQHF. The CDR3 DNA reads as TGTGCCAGCAGCTTAGCCGGGACAGGGATTAATCAGCCCCAGCATTTT.

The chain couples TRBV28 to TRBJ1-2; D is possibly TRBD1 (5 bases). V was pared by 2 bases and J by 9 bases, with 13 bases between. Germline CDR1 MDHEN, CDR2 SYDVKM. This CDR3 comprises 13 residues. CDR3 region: CASSLDGEGSYTF. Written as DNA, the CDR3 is TGTGCCAGCAGTTTAGATGGAGAGGGGAGCTACACCTTC.